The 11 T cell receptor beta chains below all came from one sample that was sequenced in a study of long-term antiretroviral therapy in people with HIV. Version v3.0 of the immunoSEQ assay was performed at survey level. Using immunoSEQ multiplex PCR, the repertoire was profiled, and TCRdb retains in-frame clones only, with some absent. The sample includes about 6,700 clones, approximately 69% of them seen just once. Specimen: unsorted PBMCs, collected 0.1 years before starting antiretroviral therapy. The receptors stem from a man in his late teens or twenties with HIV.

The CDR3 coding sequence is TGCGCCAGCAGCTTAGAGCCGGGACAGGGCTACGAGCAGTACTTC. Amino acid sequence: CASSLEPGQGYEQYF. This chain links TRBV5-1 with TRBJ2-5; 9 bases map to TRBD1. The J call may be mistaken, given a closer DNA end match to TRBJ2-7. The CDR3 has 15 amino acids. Germline CDR1 SGHRS, CDR2 YFSETQ.

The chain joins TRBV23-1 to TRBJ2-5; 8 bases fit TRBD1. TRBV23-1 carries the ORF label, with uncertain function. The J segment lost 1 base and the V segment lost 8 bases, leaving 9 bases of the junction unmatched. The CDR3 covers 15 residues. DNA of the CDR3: TGCGCCAGCCCACCGACAGGGGAGCTCCAAGAGACCCAGTACTTC. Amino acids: CASPPTGELQETQYF.

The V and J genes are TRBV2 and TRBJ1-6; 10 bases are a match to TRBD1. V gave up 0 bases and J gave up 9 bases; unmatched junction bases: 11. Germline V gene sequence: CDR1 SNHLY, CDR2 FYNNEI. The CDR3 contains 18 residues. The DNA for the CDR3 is TGTGCCAGCAGTGAAGCGGGACAGGGGAATCTTCGGGGTTCACCCCTCCACTTT. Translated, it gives CASSEAGQGNLRGSPLHF. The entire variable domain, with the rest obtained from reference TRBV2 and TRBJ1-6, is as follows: EPEVTQTPSHQVTQMGQEVILRCVPISNHLYFYWYRQILGQKVEFLVSFYNNEISEKSEIFDDQFSVERPDGSNFTLKIRSTKLEDSAMYFCASSEAGQGNLRGSPLHFGNGTRLTVT.

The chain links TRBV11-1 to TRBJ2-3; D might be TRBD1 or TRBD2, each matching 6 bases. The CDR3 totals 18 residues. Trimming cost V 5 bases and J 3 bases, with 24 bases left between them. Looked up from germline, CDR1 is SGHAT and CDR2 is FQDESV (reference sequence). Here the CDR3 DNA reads TGTGCCAGCAGCCCACCCCCGGGGTGGAGGGGACATACAGATACGCAGTATTTT. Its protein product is CASSPPPGWRGHTDTQYF.

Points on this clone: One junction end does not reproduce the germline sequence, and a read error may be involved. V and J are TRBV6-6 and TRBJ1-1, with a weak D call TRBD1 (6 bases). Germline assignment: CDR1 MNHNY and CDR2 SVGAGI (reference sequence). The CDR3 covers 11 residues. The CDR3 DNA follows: TGTGCCAGCAAGCGGGGCGGGGGCTCTTCCTTT. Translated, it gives CASKRGGGSSF.

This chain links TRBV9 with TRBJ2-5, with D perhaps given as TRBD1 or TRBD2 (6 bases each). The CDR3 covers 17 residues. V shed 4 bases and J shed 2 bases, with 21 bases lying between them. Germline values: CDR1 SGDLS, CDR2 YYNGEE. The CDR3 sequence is CASSPSPGGGRQETQYF. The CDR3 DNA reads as TGTGCCAGCAGCCCAAGTCCAGGTGGGGGGCGACAAGAGACCCAGTACTTC.

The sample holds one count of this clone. The CDR3 reads CASSLATLARQPQHF. CDR3 nucleotides: TGTGCCAGCAGCTTGGCCACTTTAGCGAGGCAGCCCCAGCATTTT. The V call is TRBV5-8, the J call TRBJ1-5; D remains unclear. V was clipped by 0 bases and J by 7 bases, with 14 bases between them. The CDR3 extends over 15 amino acids. Germline CDR1 and CDR2: SGHTS and YDEGEE.

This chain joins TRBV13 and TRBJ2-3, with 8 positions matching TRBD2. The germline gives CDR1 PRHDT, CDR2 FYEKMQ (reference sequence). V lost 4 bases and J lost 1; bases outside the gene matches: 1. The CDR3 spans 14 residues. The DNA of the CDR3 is TGTGCCAGCAGCTATAGCGGGGGCACAGATACGCAGTATTTT. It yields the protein CASSYSGGTDTQYF. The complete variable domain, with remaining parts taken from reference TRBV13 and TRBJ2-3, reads AAGVIQSPRHLIKEKRETATLKCYPIPRHDTVYWYQQGPGQDPQFLISFYEKMQSDKGSIPDRFSAQQFSDYHSELNMSSLELGDSALYFCASSYSGGTDTQYFGPGTRLTVL.

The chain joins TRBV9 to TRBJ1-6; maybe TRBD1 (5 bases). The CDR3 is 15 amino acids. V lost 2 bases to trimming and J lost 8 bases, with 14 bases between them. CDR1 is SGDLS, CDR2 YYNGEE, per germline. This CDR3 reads CASSVPGRQDSPLHF. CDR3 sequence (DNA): TGTGCCAGCAGCGTTCCGGGACGGCAAGATTCACCCCTCCACTTT.

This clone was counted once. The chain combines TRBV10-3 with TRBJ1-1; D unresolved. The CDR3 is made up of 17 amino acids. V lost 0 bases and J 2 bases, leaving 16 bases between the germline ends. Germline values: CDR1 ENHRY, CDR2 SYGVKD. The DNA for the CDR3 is TGTGCCATCAGTGAGTCTCTTAACCCAGCACTTAACACTGAAGCTTTCTTT. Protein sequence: CAISESLNPALNTEAFF.

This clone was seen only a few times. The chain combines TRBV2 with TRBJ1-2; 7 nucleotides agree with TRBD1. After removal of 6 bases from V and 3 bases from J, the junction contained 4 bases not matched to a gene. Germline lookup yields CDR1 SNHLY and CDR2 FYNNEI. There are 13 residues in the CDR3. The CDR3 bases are TGTGCCAGCAGAGAACAGGGGTACTATGGCTACACCTTC. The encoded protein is CASREQGYYGYTF.